A selection of T cell receptor beta chains follows, all from one sample in a study of T-cell reconstitution after alpha-beta-depleted transplantation in children. MiXCR, run by TCRdb on the PCR reads, gives a single entry per CDR3 protein. Altogether about 420,000 distinct CDR3 sequences are present, about a sixth being singletons, with the ten largest covering under 30%. Specimen: PBMCs, mostly from graft donor cells, collected 360 days after TCRalphabeta/CD19-depleted stem cell transplant. These TCRs come from a boy younger than two who had a stem cell transplant for Wiskott-Aldrich syndrome, so the T cells may come from the graft donor. CDR3s include the opening cysteine and the closing phenylalanine or tryptophan. Fields, in order: D gene, clone size, V gene, J gene, CDR3 protein, CDR3 DNA. D genes are given only for firm matches. A clone size is listed for some rows: how often the clone was seen (once, few, many), or a class if it is expanded.

NA,few,TRBV10-3,TRBJ2-2,CAISRGTGELFF,TGTGCCATCAGCCGAGGGACCGGGGAGCTGTTTTTT
TRBD2,few,TRBV20-1,TRBJ2-1,CSGTSGRDPSYNEQFF,TGCAGTGGTACTAGCGGGAGGGATCCCTCCTACAATGAGCAGTTCTTC
NA,NA,TRBV10-3,TRBJ1-5,CAISESLSQPQHF,TGTGCCATCAGTGAGTCTCTATCTCAGCCCCAGCATTTT
TRBD2,NA,TRBV20-1,TRBJ2-7,CSGVRLAGGPPYEQYF,TGCAGTGGAGTTCGACTAGCGGGAGGGCCTCCCTACGAGCAGTACTTC
TRBD1,few,TRBV14,TRBJ2-7,CASSQRTGPYYEQYF,TGTGCCAGCAGCCAAAGGACAGGTCCCTACTACGAGCAGTACTTC
NA,few,TRBV28,TRBJ1-6,CATTRTVKGNSPLHF,TGTGCCACCACGCGGACAGTTAAAGGGAATTCACCCCTCCACTTT
TRBD1,many,TRBV29-1,TRBJ2-2,CSGQGGELFF,TGCAGCGGACAGGGAGGGGAGCTGTTTTTT
NA,few,TRBV27,TRBJ2-2,CATSVGQITGELFF,TGTGCCACCTCAGTGGGGCAAATCACCGGGGAGCTGTTTTTT
TRBD1,NA,TRBV7-9,TRBJ2-2,CASSLSGTGKGTGELFF,TGTGCCAGCAGCTTGTCGGGGACAGGGAAGGGCACCGGGGAGCTGTTTTTT
NA,NA,TRBV7-2,TRBJ1-2,CASSPGQDYGYTF,TGTGCCAGCAGCCCGGGACAAGACTATGGCTACACCTTC
NA,NA,TRBV6-5,TRBJ1-2,CASSYNANYGYTF,TGTGCCAGCAGTTACAACGCCAACTATGGCTACACCTTC
NA,many,TRBV21-1,TRBJ2-3,CASSKEGLAGGPGNTDTQYF,TGTGCCAGCAGCAAAGAAGGACTAGCGGGGGGGCCGGGAAACACAGATACGCAGTATTTT
NA,few,TRBV18,TRBJ2-1,CASSLLTGSYNEQFF,TGTGCCAGCTCACTGTTGACAGGATCCTACAATGAGCAGTTCTTC
TRBD1,few,TRBV6-2/TRBV6-3,TRBJ1-5,CASRGQFNQPQHF,TGTGCCAGCAGGGGACAGTTCAATCAGCCCCAGCATTTT
TRBD2,few,TRBV29-1,TRBJ2-4,CSVEDWGGTDIQYF,TGCAGCGTTGAAGATTGGGGAGGGACGGACATTCAGTACTTC
NA,NA,TRBV20-1,TRBJ2-5,CSARRPLQETQYF,TGCAGTGCGAGAAGACCACTCCAAGAGACCCAGTACTTC
TRBD2,NA,TRBV7-8,TRBJ2-1,CASSSLGGRRLSYNEQFF,TGTGCCAGCAGCTCCCTTGGCGGGAGGAGACTTTCCTACAATGAGCAGTTCTTC
TRBD1,few,TRBV10-3,TRBJ2-2,CAISERQGRVGELFF,TGTGCCATCAGTGAGCGACAGGGCCGCGTCGGGGAGCTGTTTTTT
TRBD1,NA,TRBV5-5,TRBJ1-6,CASSWTGDNSPLHF,TGTGCCAGCAGCTGGACAGGAGATAATTCACCCCTCCACTTT
NA,few,TRBV29-1,TRBJ2-1,CSVGGRDEQFF,TGCAGCGTTGGGGGGCGGGATGAGCAGTTCTTC
TRBD1,few,TRBV29-1,TRBJ2-5,CSVGGWGDRGQETQYF,TGCAGCGTTGGAGGGTGGGGGGACAGGGGACAAGAGACCCAGTACTTC
TRBD2,NA,TRBV20-1,TRBJ2-2,CSARSPKGLAGRTGELFF,TGCAGTGCTAGATCTCCCAAAGGACTAGCGGGACGGACCGGGGAGCTGTTTTTT
TRBD2,few,TRBV20-1,TRBJ2-2,CSAREGGERELFF,TGCAGTGCTAGAGAGGGGGGGGAGAGGGAGCTGTTTTTT
TRBD2,NA,TRBV12-3/TRBV12-4,TRBJ2-4,CASSFRAGQKNIQYF,TGTGCCAGCAGTTTCCGAGCGGGGCAGAAAAACATTCAGTACTTC
NA,few,TRBV11-2,TRBJ1-5,CASSPDSHNQPQHF,TGTGCCAGCAGCCCGGACAGTCACAATCAGCCCCAGCATTTT
NA,many,TRBV6-1,TRBJ1-6,CASSEARQVGAPLHF,TGTGCCAGCAGTGAAGCGCGGCAGGTCGGGGCACCCCTCCACTTT
NA,few,TRBV4-2,TRBJ2-1,CASSPSAGDGRFF,TGTGCCAGCAGCCCGAGTGCTGGGGACGGACGGTTCTTC
TRBD2,few,TRBV7-2,TRBJ2-5,CASSFQSAGVKETQYF,TGTGCCAGCAGCTTCCAGTCCGCGGGGGTAAAAGAGACCCAGTACTTC
NA,few,TRBV6-5,TRBJ1-5,CASSYGGGTGQPQHF,TGTGCCAGCAGTTACGGAGGCGGGACGGGTCAGCCCCAGCATTTT
NA,NA,TRBV4-2,TRBJ2-4,CASSQDVGFVTKNIQYF,TGTGCCAGCAGCCAAGATGTGGGTTTCGTAACCAAAAACATTCAGTACTTC
TRBD2,few,TRBV24-1,TRBJ2-1,CATSGTFGTSGSQFDEQFF,TGTGCCACCAGCGGGACGTTCGGGACTAGCGGGAGTCAGTTCGATGAGCAGTTCTTC
NA,few,TRBV4-3,TRBJ2-3,CASSQETAVTDTQYF,TGCGCCAGCAGCCAAGAAACGGCAGTCACAGATACGCAGTATTTT
NA,NA,TRBV20-1,TRBJ1-1,CSATPDRNTEAFF,TGCAGTGCTACGCCGGACAGAAACACTGAAGCTTTCTTT
NA,NA,TRBV5-6,TRBJ2-7,CASSSDFRSSYEQYF,TGTGCCAGCAGCTCTGACTTTCGCAGCTCCTACGAGCAGTACTTC
TRBD2,few,TRBV6-2/TRBV6-3,TRBJ2-7,CASSYPAGGRIGQYF,TGTGCCAGCAGTTACCCAGCGGGAGGTCGTATTGGGCAGTACTTC
NA,many,TRBV4-2,TRBJ1-5,CASSPGDSNQPQHF,TGTGCCAGCAGCCCCGGAGACAGCAATCAGCCCCAGCATTTT
NA,NA,TRBV18,TRBJ2-3,CASSRVGGHTDTQYF,TGTGCCAGCTCCCGGGTCGGGGGGCACACAGATACGCAGTATTTT
TRBD1,NA,TRBV19,TRBJ2-3,CASSIRTGGADTQYF,TGTGCCAGTAGTATCAGGACAGGGGGAGCAGATACGCAGTATTTT